The clone carrying this TCR beta chain was seen a few times. The antigen remains undetermined. This specimen belongs to a study of identical twins. Study observations and caveats: High-abundance cord blood beta clonotypes had fewer insertions; memory repertoires showed none.

J gave up 4 bases and V 6 bases, and 5 bases lay outside the gene matches. The CDR3 sequence is 15 residues long. Per germline, CDR1 MNHEY and CDR2 SMNVEV (reference sequence). TCRdb called the 5' RACE reads again in MiXCR, with one record for every CDR3 protein. Of roughly 250,000 distinct CDR3 sequences listed, 7.5% were seen once; the top ten hold around 5%. The data also belong to a second study, concerning yellow fever vaccine responses in identical twins.

This rearrangement joins TRBV27 to TRBJ2-3; 12 positions match TRBD2. The receptor comes from a young woman in good health. The sample taken for sequencing was CD8+ T cells sorted from blood. The CDR3, as DNA: TGTGCCAGCAGCTCGACTAGCGGGAGATCAGATACGCAGTATTTT. Translation gives CASSSTSGRSDTQYF.